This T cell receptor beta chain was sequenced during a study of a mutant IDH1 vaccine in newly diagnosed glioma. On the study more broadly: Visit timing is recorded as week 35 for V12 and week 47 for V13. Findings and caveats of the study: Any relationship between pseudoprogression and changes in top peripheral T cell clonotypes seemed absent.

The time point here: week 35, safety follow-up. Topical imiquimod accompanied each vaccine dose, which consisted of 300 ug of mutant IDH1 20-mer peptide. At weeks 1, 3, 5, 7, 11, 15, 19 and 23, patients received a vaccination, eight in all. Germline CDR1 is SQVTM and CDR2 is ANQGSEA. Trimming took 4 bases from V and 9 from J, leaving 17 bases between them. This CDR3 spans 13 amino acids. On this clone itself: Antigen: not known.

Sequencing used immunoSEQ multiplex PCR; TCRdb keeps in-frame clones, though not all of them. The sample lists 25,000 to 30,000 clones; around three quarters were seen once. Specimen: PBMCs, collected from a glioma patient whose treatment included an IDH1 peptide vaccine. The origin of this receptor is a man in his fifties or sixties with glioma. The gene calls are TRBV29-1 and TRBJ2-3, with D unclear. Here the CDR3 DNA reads TGCAGCGTTGTCCGGGCGGCTCGAGAGACGCAGTATTTT. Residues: CSVVRAARETQYF.